What follows describes a single TCR beta chain. Its antigen is not known. TCRdb reprocessed the reads with MiXCR, giving one entry per CDR3 protein. This repertoire shows 750,000 to 950,000 distinct CDR3 sequences, just under 30% found once; its top ten account for less than 15%. V was pared by 4 bases and J by 6 bases, with 21 bases between. Germline CDR1 reads SGHTA; CDR2 reads FQGNSA. This CDR3 spans 16 amino acids. This sample was included in a study of T cell repertoires in cytomegalovirus infection. The specimen comprised cultured CD8+ T cells from PBMCs, sampled from culture after CMV antigen stimulation. The chain has TRBV7-2 and TRBJ1-1, with D tentatively TRBD1 (5 bases). The receptor was derived from a human donor in good health (CMV status not recorded). Some clones in this sample may be carry-over from other donors' samples. CDR3 coding DNA: TGTGCCAGCAGCTCCTCCGGGACGGCCCTAGGGGCTGAAGCTTTCTTT. Protein product: CASSSSGTALGAEAFF.